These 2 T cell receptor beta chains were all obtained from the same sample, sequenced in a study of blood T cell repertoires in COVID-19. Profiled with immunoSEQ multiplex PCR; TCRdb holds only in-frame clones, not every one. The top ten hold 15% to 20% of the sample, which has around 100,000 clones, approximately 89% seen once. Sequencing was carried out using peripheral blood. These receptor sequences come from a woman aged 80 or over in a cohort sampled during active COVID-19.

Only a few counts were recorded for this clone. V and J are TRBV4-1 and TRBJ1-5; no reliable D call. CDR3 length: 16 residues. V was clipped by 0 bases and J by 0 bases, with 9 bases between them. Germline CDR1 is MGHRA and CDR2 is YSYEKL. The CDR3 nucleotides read TGCGCCAGCAGCCAAGAGGTCTCGGGTAGCAATCAGCCCCAGCATTTT. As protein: CASSQEVSGSNQPQHF.

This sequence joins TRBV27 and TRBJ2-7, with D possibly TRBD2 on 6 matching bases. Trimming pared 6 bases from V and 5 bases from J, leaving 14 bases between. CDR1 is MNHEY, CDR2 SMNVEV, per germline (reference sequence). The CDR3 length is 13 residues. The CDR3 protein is CASSLLAGNEQYF. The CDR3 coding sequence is TGTGCCAGCAGCCTACTAGCAGGTAACGAGCAGTACTTC.